This T cell receptor (beta chain) was captured in a study of T cells in Graves' hyperthyroidism and ophthalmopathy (dated by TCRdb to 2018 to 2020). Turning to the overall study: TCR V-J signatures able to tell the groups apart were searched for in a discovery cohort of 90 to 100 patients, of whom roughly 42 had Graves' ophthalmopathy and roughly 58 had stable Graves' hyperthyroidism. The 75 to 100 discovery patients were divided at random into training and test sets in a 7:3 ratio. Once sampling was done, hyperthyroidism patients were given methimazole at a starting dose of 30 mg daily, whereas ophthalmopathy patients were given high-dose intravenous methylprednisolone. Prospective prediction of ophthalmopathy was tested in an independent validation cohort consisting of 18 hyperthyroidism patients and approximately 16 patients who later progressed to ophthalmopathy. TCR Vbeta CDR3 sequencing of approximately 140 peripheral blood samples (approximately 44 ophthalmopathy, 75 to 80 hyperthyroidism and approximately 17 progressor patients) is reported in the paper. In addition, the study compared T-cell repertoires in thyroid tissue and in blood from six Graves' hyperthyroidism patients. Points the paper makes about the study in general: Blood samples also contained most of the expanded thyroid clonotypes (frequency above 0.001), which suggests that blood repertoires may reflect thyroid immune responses. A 13 V-J signature model separated ophthalmopathy from stable hyperthyroidism, with over 85% sensitivity and 81.08% specificity in cross-validation and 80%/75% in testing. No statistical method was used to fix the sample size in advance, and group allocation was not hidden from the investigators. In validation, progression to ophthalmopathy was predicted by the model with more than 65% sensitivity and just over 72% specificity, a median of roughly 6.4 months before onset.

About this clonotype itself: Its cognate antigen has yet to be identified. There are no base qualities to consult, and no much larger clone falls within one base.

Exclusion was applied to patients with uncontrolled infections, other autoimmune diseases, pregnancy or lactation. Diagnoses were based on clinical symptoms, serum thyroxine and TRAb, thyroid ultrasound and orbital computed tomography. Total RNA was extracted with Trizol reagent, and quality was checked on an Agilent 2100 Bioanalyzer. V and J are truncated by 0 bases and 0 bases respectively, leaving an intervening sequence of 11 bases. Taken from the germline V gene, the CDR1 and CDR2 loops are SQVTM and ANQGSEA. Including cysteine and phenylalanine, the CDR3 has 15 amino acids. CDR3 DNA is the only sequence kept; it has 45 bases, read in frame from the first base. Amplification of TCR beta CDR3 regions was carried out from RNA transcripts. The first round of RT-PCR for the TCR CDR3 was performed with the HTBI primer set and the Qiagen OneStep RT-PCR kit. A second multiplex PCR round built the libraries, followed by size selection and purification. The libraries were sequenced on an Illumina HiSeq2000 using paired-end 100 bp reads. As for the authors' bioinformatics: SOAPnuke was used to process the raw data, throwing out any read that contained adapters or uncalled bases, had a mean Phred below 15, or lacked an exact constant-primer or identifier match. COPE v1.2.5 was used to merge the high-quality paired reads, and each unique nucleotide sequence was defined as a clonotype. MiTCR v1.1 was used to align clonotypes to the IMGT TRBV, TRBD and TRBJ reference segments. Only V-J combinations with frequency above 0.0001, covering about 99% of repertoires, were analysed. A TCS score was defined as the ratio of F50 (clonal expansion) to E x V (chaos), with BLOSUM62-based TCRdist applied between CDR3 peptides within each V-J. Welch's t-statistics and random forest reduced fewer than 550 V-J features to 13, which were used in a naive Bayes classifier (R e1071). Thyroid-blood repertoire similarity was quantified with the Morisita-Horn index. TCRdb redid the processing of the public reads, applying fastp at Q25 and MiXCR, and retained in-frame beta chains. Under each unique CDR3 protein, matching rows form one entry showing the most common genes and DNA. V and J calls and clone size were set by TCRdb, not the authors. This sample lists hundreds of thousands of distinct CDR3 sequences; approximately 42% were detected once. The ten largest make up approximately 6.8% of the sample.

Sequenced material: peripheral blood or thyroid tissue (not recorded which). This sequence uses TRBV29-1 and TRBJ1-2; the D gene is not confidently resolved. The sequence was collected from an adult man with Graves' disease, either hyperthyroidism or ophthalmopathy (not recorded which). The base sequence is TGCAGCGTTGAAGAGGGCGGGCCCTCTAACTATGGCTACACCTTC. Translated, this is CSVEEGGPSNYGYTF.